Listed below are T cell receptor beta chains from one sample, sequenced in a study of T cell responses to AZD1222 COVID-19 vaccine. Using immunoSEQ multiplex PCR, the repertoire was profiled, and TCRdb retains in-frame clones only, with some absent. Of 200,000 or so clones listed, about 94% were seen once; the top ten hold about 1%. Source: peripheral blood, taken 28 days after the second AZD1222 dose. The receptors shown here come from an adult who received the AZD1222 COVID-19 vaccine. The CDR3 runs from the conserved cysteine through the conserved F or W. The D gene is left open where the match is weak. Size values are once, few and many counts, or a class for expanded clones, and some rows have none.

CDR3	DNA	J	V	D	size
CASSLQGPNSPLHF	TGTGCCAGCAGCTTACAGGGCCCAAATTCACCCCTCCACTTT	TRBJ1-6	TRBV5-6	-	-
CASSGQLVNTIYF	TGTGCCAGCAGCGGACAGCTAGTAAACACCATATATTTT	TRBJ1-3	TRBV9	-	-
CASSGGGVSTDTQYF	TGTGCCAGCAGCGGAGGGGGAGTCAGCACAGATACGCAGTATTTT	TRBJ2-3	TRBV9	-	once
CASSINSVGAGNSPLHF	TGTGCCAGTAGTATTAATTCGGTGGGGGCCGGGAATTCACCCCTCCACTTT	TRBJ1-6	TRBV19	-	-
CASSLAGGVSNEKLFF	TGTGCCAGCAGCTTAGCGGGAGGGGTCTCTAATGAAAAACTGTTTTTT	TRBJ1-4	TRBV7-9	-	-
CASSLVALPSFSPSF	TGTGCCAGCAGCTTAGTAGCGCTACCTTCCTTTTCGCCATCATTT	TRBJ1-4	TRBV6-5	-	once
CASSPLGNSGTEAFF	TGCGCCAGCAGCCCGTTAGGGAACTCGGGAACTGAAGCTTTCTTT	TRBJ1-1	TRBV5-1	-	-
CASSLVRDQPQHF	TGTGCCAGCAGCTTAGTCAGGGATCAGCCCCAGCATTTT	TRBJ1-5	TRBV7-3	-	-
CASSTTGGGTNEKLFF	TGTGCCAGTAGTACGACAGGGGGCGGAACTAATGAAAAACTGTTTTTT	TRBJ1-4	TRBV19	TRBD1	-
CASRPGLIATDTQYF	TGTGCCAGCAGACCAGGCCTCATAGCCACAGATACGCAGTATTTT	TRBJ2-3	TRBV9	-	-
CASSSPDRGDYEQYF	TGCGCCAGCAGCTCCCCGGACAGGGGGGACTACGAGCAGTACTTC	TRBJ2-7	TRBV5-1	TRBD1	-
CATSDPNRAITEAFF	TGTGCCACCAGTGATCCCAACAGGGCCATCACTGAAGCTTTCTTT	TRBJ1-1	TRBV24-1	-	-
CASSLDNLNYGYTF	TGTGCCAGCAGCTTGGACAACCTTAACTATGGCTACACCTTC	TRBJ1-2	TRBV5-4	-	-
CASSYAPGGNQPQHF	TGTGCCAGCAGTTATGCCCCAGGGGGCAATCAGCCCCAGCATTTT	TRBJ1-5	TRBV27	-	-
CASSLNDNEQFF	TGTGCCAGCAGCTTGAACGACAATGAGCAGTTCTTC	TRBJ2-1	TRBV11-1	-	-
CASSPDTRGYNEQFF	TGTGCCAGCTCACCGGACACTCGGGGGTACAATGAGCAGTTCTTC	TRBJ2-1	TRBV18	-	-
CASSLDRGNQPQHF	TGTGCCAGCAGCCTGGACAGGGGGAATCAGCCCCAGCATTTT	TRBJ1-5	TRBV2	TRBD1	-
CASSLGVGLAEAETQYF	TGTGCCAGCAGCTTAGGTGTGGGACTAGCGGAGGCAGAGACCCAGTACTTC	TRBJ2-5	TRBV7-2	TRBD2	-
CASSYGPRTIDYTF	TGTGCCAGCAGTTACGGGCCCCGGACAATCGACTACACCTTC	TRBJ1-2	TRBV6-5	-	-
CASSPTSGGAYSTDTQYF	TGTGCCAGCAGCCCGACTAGCGGGGGGGCCTATAGCACAGATACGCAGTATTTT	TRBJ2-3	TRBV5-4	TRBD2	medium-sized
CASSSARQGLTDTQYF	TGTGCCAGCAGCTCAGCACGACAGGGACTCACAGATACGCAGTATTTT	TRBJ2-3	TRBV11-2	-	-
CASSFGDRAYGYTF	TGTGCCAGCAGTTTTGGGGACAGGGCCTATGGCTACACCTTC	TRBJ1-2	TRBV28	TRBD1	-
CASSGQGSGQAFF	TGCGCCAGCAGCGGACAGGGGAGCGGGCAAGCTTTCTTT	TRBJ1-1	TRBV10-2	TRBD1	-
CASGIGRNEQFF	TGTGCTAGTGGTATCGGACGCAATGAGCAGTTCTTC	TRBJ2-1	TRBV12-5	-	-
CASSEDRGLNPLHF	TGTGCCAGCAGTGAAGACAGGGGGCTCAATCCCCTCCACTTT	TRBJ1-6	TRBV6-1	TRBD1	-
CASSEPWTGYGYTF	TGTGCCAGCAGTGAACCCTGGACAGGATATGGCTACACCTTC	TRBJ1-2	TRBV6-1	TRBD1	-
CASSPTRGEKLFF	TGTGCCAGCAGCCCTACCCGAGGGGAAAAACTGTTTTTT	TRBJ1-4	TRBV3-1/TRBV3-2	-	-
CASSQGTGGEGYTF	TGTGCCAGCAGCCAAGGCACGGGGGGCGAAGGCTACACCTTC	TRBJ1-2	TRBV14	-	-
CASSSTPGTGGFF	TGTGCCAGCAGTTCAACGCCCGGGACAGGCGGGTTCTTC	TRBJ2-1	TRBV27	TRBD1	-